The clone carrying this T cell receptor beta chain was seen many times. The antigen is unknown. Healthy Caucasian individuals from Russia aged about 6 to 95 were enrolled as donors. The data originate from a study of blood T cells in healthy people across ages. Alongside a J-beta primer mix, a sample-barcoded 5' primer served in a second PCR lasting about 7 to 12 cycles. The authors tagged each cDNA molecule using a template-switch adaptor with 12 random nucleotides. Via MiXCR, TCRdb re-called the 5' RACE reads, giving one row per CDR3 protein. The sample shows more than 900,000 distinct CDR3 sequences, almost 30% of them seen only once. Study-wide points: Naive T cell percentage strongly correlated with TCR beta diversity.

Trimming removed 2 bases at V and 3 bases at J, with 8 bases between. The length of the CDR3 is 13 residues. Germline CDR1 and CDR2: SGHVS and FQNEAQ. A further study also used this sample, focusing on T cells of mothers and their children.

The TCR originated in a woman in her thirties or forties in good health. The rearrangement joins TRBV7-8 to TRBJ2-7; D is uncertain. Input material: blood. CDR3 region: CASSLRGNYEQYF. The CDR3 DNA reads as TGTGCCAGCAGCTTACGCGGAAACTACGAGCAGTACTTC.